This TCR beta chain originates from a study of technical replicates of blood from a handful of donors. TCRdb keeps only in-frame clones here, not all; method: immunoSEQ multiplex PCR. The sample yields approximately 87,000 clones, 85% to 95% seen once. This CDR3 spans 14 amino acids. V was shortened by 7 bases and J by 1 base, with 11 bases between the two germline ends. Looked up from germline, CDR1 is LNHDA and CDR2 is SQIVND (reference sequence). Sequenced material: T cells isolated from PBMCs. The V and J genes are TRBV19 and TRBJ1-5; the D is unclear. The clonotype was recovered from a human donor in good health. The CDR3 here is CASTEVLSNQPQHF. The CDR3 coding sequence is TGTGCCAGTACCGAGGTTTTGAGCAATCAGCCCCAGCATTTT.